The rows below give T cell receptor beta chains drawn from one sample of a study of blood T cell repertoires in COVID-19. Profiled with immunoSEQ multiplex PCR; TCRdb holds only in-frame clones, not every one. Among 120,000 to 150,000 clones listed, 87% were seen once. Sequences were obtained from PBMCs or T cells enriched from blood (not recorded which). Every receptor here comes from a woman in her thirties or forties who had been exposed to COVID-19. Each CDR3 is given with its conserved first and last residue. D genes are given only for firm matches. Size tells how often a clone was seen (once, few, many) or the class of an expanded clone, and some rows leave it out.

>TRBV2|.|TRBJ2-2|.
TGTGCCAGCAGTGTCAGGGGATCCGGGGAGCTGTTTTTT
CASSVRGSGELFF
>TRBV7-8|.|TRBJ2-1|.
TGTGCCAGCAGCCGGGACTCTAATGAGCAGTTCTTC
CASSRDSNEQFF
>TRBV23-1|.|TRBJ2-1|.
TGCGCCAGCAGTCAATACGACGGGGAGAGCTCCTACAATGAGCAGTTCTTC
CASSQYDGESSYNEQFF
>TRBV28|.|TRBJ1-3|.
TGTGCCAGCAGTCCGGCCAGGGGCTCCGGAAACACCATATATTTT
CASSPARGSGNTIYF
>TRBV5-6|few|TRBJ1-1|TRBD1
TGTGCCAGCAGCTTGGGAGGACAGGTCAACACTGAAGCTTTCTTT
CASSLGGQVNTEAFF
>TRBV7-3|few|TRBJ2-7|.
TGTGCCAGCAGCTTAACCGTCGGGGAAACCTCCTACGAGCAGTACTTC
CASSLTVGETSYEQYF
>TRBV4-3|.|TRBJ1-3|.
TGCGCCAGCAGCCACCGGACAGATTCTGGAAACACCATATATTTT
CASSHRTDSGNTIYF
>TRBV9|.|TRBJ2-2|TRBD1
TGTGCCAGCAGCGCGACAGGGGGCACCGGGGAGCTGTTTTTT
CASSATGGTGELFF
>TRBV27|.|TRBJ1-5|TRBD1
TGTGCCAGCAGATCGACAGGGGTGGGCAATCAGCCCCAGCATTTT
CASRSTGVGNQPQHF
>TRBV4-1|.|TRBJ1-4|.
TGCGCCAGCAGCCAAGAGGTCAGGGTTTCTAATGAAAAACTGTTTTTT
CASSQEVRVSNEKLFF
>TRBV7-3|once|TRBJ2-3|.
TGTGCCAGCAGCGCAACTAGGACGCGGGGAGATACGCAGTATTTT
CASSATRTRGDTQYF
>TRBV18|.|TRBJ2-7|.
TGTGCCAGCTCACCCTCCAGGGATCCCTACGAGCAGTACTTC
CASSPSRDPYEQYF
>TRBV7-2|many|TRBJ2-7|TRBD1
TGTGCCAGCACAATACAGGGGGCGGGCTACGAGCAGTACTTC
CASTIQGAGYEQYF
>TRBV28|.|TRBJ2-5|.
TGTGCCAGCAGTACTGGGACACCCCCGGCCCAGTACTTC
CASSTGTPPAQYF
>TRBV5-1|.|TRBJ2-7|TRBD1
TGCGCCAGCAGCGGGGACAGAAACGAGCAGTACTTC
CASSGDRNEQYF
>TRBV29-1|.|TRBJ2-2|.
TGCAGCGTTGATGGCGGTAGTGGCGCGAACACCGGGGAGCTGTTTTTT
CSVDGGSGANTGELFF
>TRBV11-3|.|TRBJ2-1|TRBD2
TGTGCCAGCAGCCCGAGGACTAGCGGGAGTTCCTACAATGAGCAGTTCTTC
CASSPRTSGSSYNEQFF
>TRBV9|.|TRBJ1-3|TRBD1
TGTGCCAGCAGCACCCGACAGGGCCGCTCTGGAAACACCATATATTTT
CASSTRQGRSGNTIYF
>TRBV7-9|few|TRBJ2-7|TRBD1
TGTGCCAGCACCATTGGACAGGGCGTCTCCTACGAGCAGTACTTC
CASTIGQGVSYEQYF
>TRBV12-5|.|TRBJ2-7|TRBD1
TGTGCTAGTGGTGGGGGGGGACAGGGTCCCTACGAGCAGTACTTC
CASGGGGQGPYEQYF
>TRBV7-9|.|TRBJ2-7|TRBD2
TGTGCCAGCGCGGGACTAGCGGGACCATACGAGCAGTACTTC
CASAGLAGPYEQYF
>TRBV7-9|.|TRBJ1-2|TRBD1
TGTGCCAGCGCCCATATTTTGGCGACAGGGGGCGAAGGCTATGGCTACACCTTC
CASAHILATGGEGYGYTF
>TRBV4-1|few|TRBJ2-5|TRBD2
TGCGCCAGCAGCCAAGATGAAGCGGGGGTAGAGACCCAGTACTTC
CASSQDEAGVETQYF
>TRBV5-4|.|TRBJ2-6|.
TGTGCCAGCAGCTTGTCTGGGAGCTCTGGGGCCAACGTCCTGACTTTC
CASSLSGSSGANVLTF
>TRBV11-2|.|TRBJ2-7|TRBD1
TGTGCCAGCAGCTTAGGACAGGGTAAGATCTACGAGCAGTACTTC
CASSLGQGKIYEQYF
>TRBV9|.|TRBJ2-5|.
TGTGCCAGCAGCGTGGGCCACCAAGAGACCCAGTACTTC
CASSVGHQETQYF
>TRBV5-4|.|TRBJ1-1|.
TGTGCCAGCAGCTTGCGGCGGGGATTGTTGAGAACTGAAGCTTTCTTT
CASSLRRGLLRTEAFF
>TRBV9|.|TRBJ2-5|.
TGTGCCAGCAGCGTAGTAGGGGCACGCCAAGAGACCCAGTACTTC
CASSVVGARQETQYF
>TRBV2|.|TRBJ2-2|.
TGTGCCAGCAGCCCTCGAGGACAGAGATCCACCGGGGAGCTGTTTTTT
CASSPRGQRSTGELFF
>TRBV28|.|TRBJ1-3|.
TGTGCCAGCAGTTTTTACAGGGCCTCTGGAAACACCATATATTTT
CASSFYRASGNTIYF
>TRBV6-4|.|TRBJ2-1|TRBD2
TGTGCCAGCAGCCCGACTAGCGGGGGGGCTGATGAGCAGTTCTTC
CASSPTSGGADEQFF
>TRBV7-3|.|TRBJ1-2|TRBD1
TGTGCCAGCAGCCAAGGACAGGGAGATGGCTACACCTTC
CASSQGQGDGYTF
>TRBV6-4|few|TRBJ2-2|TRBD1
TGTGCCAGCAGTGACAAGTTCGACAGGGAGACCGGGGAGCTGTTTTTT
CASSDKFDRETGELFF
>TRBV5-4|.|TRBJ1-2|.
TGTGCCAGCAGCTTGGACAGGGAGGGCTACACCTTC
CASSLDREGYTF
>TRBV14|.|TRBJ1-4|.
TGTGCCAGCAGCGGACGGGGTGTCGGTGAAAAACTGTTTTTT
CASSGRGVGEKLFF
>TRBV5-4|.|TRBJ1-5|.
TGTGCCAGCAGCTTGGCACAGGACCACATCTATAGCAATCAGCCCCAGCATTTT
CASSLAQDHIYSNQPQHF
>TRBV10-3|once|TRBJ2-7|TRBD1
TGTGCCATCACCCCGGACAGGGGGCGTTCCTACGAGCAGTACTTC
CAITPDRGRSYEQYF
>TRBV28|.|TRBJ2-7|.
TGTGCCAGCAGTTTATTGAACAGGGACGAGCAGTACTTC
CASSLLNRDEQYF
>TRBV5-1|.|TRBJ1-3|.
TGCGCCAGCAGCCTACAGAGTTTCTCTGGAAACACCATATATTTT
CASSLQSFSGNTIYF
>TRBV11-2|.|TRBJ1-1|TRBD1
TGTGCCAGCAGCCCGACAGGGGCCACTGAAGCTTTCTTT
CASSPTGATEAFF
>TRBV19|once|TRBJ1-5|.
TGTGCCAGTAGTACGACAGGAGCTAACCAGCCCCAGCATTTT
CASSTTGANQPQHF
>TRBV6-5|.|TRBJ1-4|.
TGTGCCAGCAGTTTGGATGAAGGAGGCGAAAAACTGTTTTTT
CASSLDEGGEKLFF
>TRBV7-2|.|TRBJ2-3|TRBD2
TGTGCCAGCAGCTCGGGGGGGACAGATACGCAGTATTTT
CASSSGGTDTQYF
>TRBV19|once|TRBJ2-7|TRBD1
TGTGCCAGTAGTTCAGGGACAGGGTTATACGAGCAGTACTTC
CASSSGTGLYEQYF
>TRBV6-5|.|TRBJ1-5|TRBD1
TGTGCCAGCAGAAGGACAGGACGGGATCAGCCCCAGCATTTT
CASRRTGRDQPQHF
>TRBV28|.|TRBJ2-6|.
TGTGCCAGCAGCCCCGGGACAACCTCTGGGGCCAACGTCCTGACTTTC
CASSPGTTSGANVLTF
>TRBV25-1|.|TRBJ2-3|.
TGTGCCAGCAGTGAGGGCCCTGGGGCGGGATGGAGCACAGATACGCAGTATTTT
CASSEGPGAGWSTDTQYF
>TRBV11-2|.|TRBJ1-1|TRBD1
TGTGCCAGCAGAATTAGAGGGGACAGGGGAGTTACTGAAGCTTTCTTT
CASRIRGDRGVTEAFF
>TRBV25-1|.|TRBJ2-1|TRBD2
TGTGCCAGCCGAAAGGGAGCGGGAGGTTACAATGAGCAGTTCTTC
CASRKGAGGYNEQFF
>TRBV6-5|.|TRBJ1-1|TRBD1
TGTGCCAGCAAAGGGGAACAGGGGTTGAACACTGAAGCTTTCTTT
CASKGEQGLNTEAFF
>TRBV19|.|TRBJ1-4|.
TGTGCCAGTAGTATAGGCAGGGTCCGGGAAAAACTGTTTTTT
CASSIGRVREKLFF
>TRBV9|.|TRBJ2-1|TRBD2
TGTGCCAGCAGCTCTAGCGGGAGGGGGTTTGGTTACAATGAGCAGTTCTTC
CASSSSGRGFGYNEQFF